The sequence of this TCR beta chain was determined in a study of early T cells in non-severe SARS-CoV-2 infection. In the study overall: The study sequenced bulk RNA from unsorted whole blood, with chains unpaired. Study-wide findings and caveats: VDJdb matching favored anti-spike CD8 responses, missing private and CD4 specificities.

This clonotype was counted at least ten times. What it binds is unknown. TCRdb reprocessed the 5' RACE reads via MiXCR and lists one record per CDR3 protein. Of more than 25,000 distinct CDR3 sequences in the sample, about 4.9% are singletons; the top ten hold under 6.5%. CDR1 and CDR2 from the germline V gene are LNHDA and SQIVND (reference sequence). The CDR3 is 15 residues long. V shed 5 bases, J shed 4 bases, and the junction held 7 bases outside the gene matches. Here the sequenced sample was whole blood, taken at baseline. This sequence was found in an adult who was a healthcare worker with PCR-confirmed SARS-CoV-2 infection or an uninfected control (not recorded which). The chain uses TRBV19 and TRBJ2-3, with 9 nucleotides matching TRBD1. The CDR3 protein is CASSYGTGHPDTQYF. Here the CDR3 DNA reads TGTGCCAGTAGTTACGGGACAGGGCACCCAGATACGCAGTATTTT.